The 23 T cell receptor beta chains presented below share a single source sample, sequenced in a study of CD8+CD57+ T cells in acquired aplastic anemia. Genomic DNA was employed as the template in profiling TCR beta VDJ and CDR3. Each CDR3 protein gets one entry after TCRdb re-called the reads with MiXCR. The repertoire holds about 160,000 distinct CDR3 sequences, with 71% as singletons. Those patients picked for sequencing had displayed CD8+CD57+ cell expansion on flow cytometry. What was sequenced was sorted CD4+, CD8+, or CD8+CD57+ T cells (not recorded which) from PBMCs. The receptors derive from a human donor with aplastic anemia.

CDR3 in amino acids: CSARTGTAGNTIYF. The CDR3 region has the DNA TGCAGTGCTAGGACAGGGACTGCTGGAAACACCATATATTTT. This rearrangement joins TRBV20-1 to TRBJ1-3; the match to TRBD1 covers 7 bases. V was clipped by 3 bases and J by 2 bases; unmatched bases: 4. There are 14 residues in the CDR3. Germline values: CDR1 DFQATT, CDR2 SNEGSKA (reference sequence).

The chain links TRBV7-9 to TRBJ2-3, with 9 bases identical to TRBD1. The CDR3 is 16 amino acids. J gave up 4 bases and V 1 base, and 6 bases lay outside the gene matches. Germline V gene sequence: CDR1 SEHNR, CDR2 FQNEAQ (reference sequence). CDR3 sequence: CASSLETGGTPDTQYF. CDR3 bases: TGTGCCAGCAGCTTAGAGACAGGGGGGACCCCAGATACGCAGTATTTT.

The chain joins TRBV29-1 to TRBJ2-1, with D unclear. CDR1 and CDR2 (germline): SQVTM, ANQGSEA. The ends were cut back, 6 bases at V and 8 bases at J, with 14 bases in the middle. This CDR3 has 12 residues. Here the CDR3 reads CSVAAEYYEQFF. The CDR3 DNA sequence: TGCAGCGTCGCGGCCGAGTACTATGAGCAGTTCTTC.

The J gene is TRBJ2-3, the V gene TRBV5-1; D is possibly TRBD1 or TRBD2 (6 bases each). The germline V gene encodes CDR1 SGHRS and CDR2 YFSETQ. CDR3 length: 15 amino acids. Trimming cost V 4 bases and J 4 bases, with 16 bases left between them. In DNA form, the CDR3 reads TGCGCCAGCAGCCCGGGGGCAGTTACACCAGATACGCAGTATTTT. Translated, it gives CASSPGAVTPDTQYF.

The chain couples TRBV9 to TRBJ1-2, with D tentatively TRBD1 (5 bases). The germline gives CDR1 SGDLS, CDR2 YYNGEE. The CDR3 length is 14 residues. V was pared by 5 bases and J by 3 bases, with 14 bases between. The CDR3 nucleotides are TGTGCCAGCAGTGGGGCTAGGGAGGACTATGGCTACACCTTC. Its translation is CASSGAREDYGYTF.

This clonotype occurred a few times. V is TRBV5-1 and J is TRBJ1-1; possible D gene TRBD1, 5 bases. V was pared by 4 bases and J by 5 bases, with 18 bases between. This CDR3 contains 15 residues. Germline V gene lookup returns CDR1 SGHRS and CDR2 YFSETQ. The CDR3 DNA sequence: TGCGCCAGCAGCACCTTCGGCGGGGGAGATACTGAAGCTTTCTTT. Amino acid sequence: CASSTFGGGDTEAFF.

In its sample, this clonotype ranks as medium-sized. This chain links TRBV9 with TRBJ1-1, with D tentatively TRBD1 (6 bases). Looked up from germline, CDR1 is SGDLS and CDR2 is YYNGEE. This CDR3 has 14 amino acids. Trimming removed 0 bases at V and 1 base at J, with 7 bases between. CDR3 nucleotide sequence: TGTGCCAGCAGCGTAGGGGGGGCGAACACTGAAGCTTTCTTT. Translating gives CASSVGGANTEAFF.

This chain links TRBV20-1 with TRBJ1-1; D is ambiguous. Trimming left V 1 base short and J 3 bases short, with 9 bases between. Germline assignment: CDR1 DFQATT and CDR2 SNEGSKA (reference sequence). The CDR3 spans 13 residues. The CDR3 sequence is CSARVPGYTEAFF. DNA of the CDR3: TGCAGTGCTAGAGTTCCAGGATACACTGAAGCTTTCTTT.

The CDR3 DNA follows: TGCGCCAGCAGCCACGCCGGCCGGAACACTGAAGCTTTCTTT. It encodes CASSHAGRNTEAFF. This chain joins TRBV4-3 and TRBJ1-1; D is ambiguous. The V gene lost 3 bases and the J gene lost 1 base, with 9 bases spanning the gap. This CDR3 spans 14 amino acids. Per germline, CDR1 LGHNA and CDR2 YSLEER.

The CDR3 loop reads CASSRGLAHNEQFF. The CDR3 DNA follows: TGTGCCAGCAGTCGGGGACTAGCGCACAATGAGCAGTTCTTC. The genes are TRBV2 and TRBJ2-1; TRBD2 matches at 10 bases. The CDR3 is 14 amino acids. V gave up 5 bases and J gave up 5 bases; unmatched junction bases: 3. Per germline, CDR1 SNHLY and CDR2 FYNNEI.

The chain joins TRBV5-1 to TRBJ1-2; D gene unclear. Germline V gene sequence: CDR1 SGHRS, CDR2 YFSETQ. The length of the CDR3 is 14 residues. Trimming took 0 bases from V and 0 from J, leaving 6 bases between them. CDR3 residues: CASSLGSTNYGYTF. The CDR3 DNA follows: TGCGCCAGCAGCTTGGGTAGTACTAACTATGGCTACACCTTC.

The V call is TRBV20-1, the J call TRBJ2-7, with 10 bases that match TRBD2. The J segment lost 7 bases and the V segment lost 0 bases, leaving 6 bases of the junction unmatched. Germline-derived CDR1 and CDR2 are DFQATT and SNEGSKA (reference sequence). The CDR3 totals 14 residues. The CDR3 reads CSARDIAGGGEQYF. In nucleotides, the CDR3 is TGCAGTGCTAGAGATATAGCGGGGGGTGGGGAGCAGTACTTC.

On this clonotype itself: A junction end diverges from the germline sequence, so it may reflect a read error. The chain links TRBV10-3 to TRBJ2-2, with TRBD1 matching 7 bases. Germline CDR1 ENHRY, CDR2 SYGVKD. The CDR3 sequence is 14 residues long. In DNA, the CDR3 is TGTGCCAGCAGTTTGACAGGGCCCGTGGGGGAGCTGTTTTTT. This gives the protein CASSLTGPVGELFF.

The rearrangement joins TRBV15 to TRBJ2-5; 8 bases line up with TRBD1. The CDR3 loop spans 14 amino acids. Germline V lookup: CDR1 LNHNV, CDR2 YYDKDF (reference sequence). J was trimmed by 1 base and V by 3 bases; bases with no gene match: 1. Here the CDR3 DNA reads TGTGCCACCAGCAGGGGACAGGTCCAAGAGACCCAGTACTTC. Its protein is CATSRGQVQETQYF.

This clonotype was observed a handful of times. The CDR3 loop reads CATSGDRGGGIQPQHF. The CDR3 nucleotides read TGTGCCACCAGTGGGGACAGGGGGGGAGGCATTCAGCCCCAGCATTTT. The V and J genes are TRBV24-1 and TRBJ1-5, with 11 positions matching TRBD1. The trim removed 5 bases at V and 6 bases at J, leaving 8 bases unmatched. The CDR3 contains 16 residues. Germline V gene data show CDR1 as KGHDR and CDR2 as SFDVKD.

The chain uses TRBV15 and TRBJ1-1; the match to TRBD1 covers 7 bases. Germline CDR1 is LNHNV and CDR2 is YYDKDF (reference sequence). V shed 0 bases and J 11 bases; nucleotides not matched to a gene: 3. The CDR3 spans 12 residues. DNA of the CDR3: TGTGCCACCAGCAGAGATGAGGGGGCGGCTTTCTTT. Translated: CATSRDEGAAFF.

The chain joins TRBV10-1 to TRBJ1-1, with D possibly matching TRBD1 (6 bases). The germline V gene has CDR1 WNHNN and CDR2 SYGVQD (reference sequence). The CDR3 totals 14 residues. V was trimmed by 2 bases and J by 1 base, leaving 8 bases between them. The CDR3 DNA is TGCGCCAGCAGTGAGGGACAGACGAACACTGAAGCTTTCTTT. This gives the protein CASSEGQTNTEAFF.

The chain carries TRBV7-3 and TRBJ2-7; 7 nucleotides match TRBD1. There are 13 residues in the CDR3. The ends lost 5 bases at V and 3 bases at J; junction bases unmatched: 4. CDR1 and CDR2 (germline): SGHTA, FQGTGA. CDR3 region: CASSTRQGYEQYF. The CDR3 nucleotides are TGTGCCAGCAGCACCCGACAGGGCTACGAGCAGTACTTC. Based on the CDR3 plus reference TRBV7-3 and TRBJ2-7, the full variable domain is GAGVSQTPSNKVTEKGKYVELRCDPISGHTALYWYRQSLGQGPEFLIYFQGTGAADDSGLPNDRFFAVRPEGSVSTLKIQRTERGDSAVYLCASSTRQGYEQYFGPGTRLTVT.

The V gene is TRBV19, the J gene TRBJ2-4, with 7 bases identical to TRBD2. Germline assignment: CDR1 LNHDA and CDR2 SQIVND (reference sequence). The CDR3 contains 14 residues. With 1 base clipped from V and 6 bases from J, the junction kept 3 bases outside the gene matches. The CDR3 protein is CASSIGTRGNIQYF. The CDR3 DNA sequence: TGTGCCAGTAGTATAGGGACTAGAGGAAACATTCAGTACTTC. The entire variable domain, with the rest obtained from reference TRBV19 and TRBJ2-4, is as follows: DGGITQSPKYLFRKEGQNVTLSCEQNLNHDAMYWYRQDPGQGLRLIYYSQIVNDFQKGDIAEGYSVSREKKESFPLTVTSAQKNPTAFYLCASSIGTRGNIQYFGAGTRLSVL.

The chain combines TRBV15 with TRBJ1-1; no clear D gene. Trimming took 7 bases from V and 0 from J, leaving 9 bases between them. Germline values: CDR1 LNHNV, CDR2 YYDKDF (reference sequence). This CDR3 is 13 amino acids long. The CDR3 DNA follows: TGTGCCACCAATCCCGCCATGAACACTGAAGCTTTCTTT. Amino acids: CATNPAMNTEAFF.

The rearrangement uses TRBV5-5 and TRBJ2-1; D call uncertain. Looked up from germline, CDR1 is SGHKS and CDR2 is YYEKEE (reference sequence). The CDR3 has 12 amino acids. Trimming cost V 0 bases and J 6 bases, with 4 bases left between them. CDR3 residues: CASSLALNEQFF. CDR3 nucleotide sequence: TGTGCCAGCAGCTTGGCACTCAATGAGCAGTTCTTC.

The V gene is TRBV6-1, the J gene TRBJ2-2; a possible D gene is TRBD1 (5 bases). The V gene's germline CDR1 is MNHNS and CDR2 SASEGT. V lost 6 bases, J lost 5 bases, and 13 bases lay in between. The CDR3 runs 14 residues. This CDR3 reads CASSFDRPTGELFF. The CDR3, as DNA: TGTGCCAGCAGCTTCGACAGACCGACCGGGGAGCTGTTTTTT.

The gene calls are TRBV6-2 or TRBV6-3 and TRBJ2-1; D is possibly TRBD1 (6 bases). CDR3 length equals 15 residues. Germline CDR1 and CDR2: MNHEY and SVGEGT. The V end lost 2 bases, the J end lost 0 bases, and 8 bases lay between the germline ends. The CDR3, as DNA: TGTGCCAGCAGTTACGGACAGAGCTCCTACAATGAGCAGTTCTTC. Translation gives CASSYGQSSYNEQFF.